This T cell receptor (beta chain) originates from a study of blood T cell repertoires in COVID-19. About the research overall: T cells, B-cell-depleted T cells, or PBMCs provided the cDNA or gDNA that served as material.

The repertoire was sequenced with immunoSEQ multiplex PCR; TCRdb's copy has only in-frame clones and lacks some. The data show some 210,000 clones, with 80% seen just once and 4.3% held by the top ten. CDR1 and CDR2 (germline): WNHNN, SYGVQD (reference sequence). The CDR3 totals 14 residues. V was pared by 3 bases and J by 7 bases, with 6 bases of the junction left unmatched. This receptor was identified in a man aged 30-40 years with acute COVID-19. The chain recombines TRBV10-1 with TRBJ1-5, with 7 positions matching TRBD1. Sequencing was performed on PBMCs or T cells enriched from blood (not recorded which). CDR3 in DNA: TGCGCCAGCAGTGACGACAGGGTCGACCAGCCCCAGCATTTT. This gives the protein CASSDDRVDQPQHF.